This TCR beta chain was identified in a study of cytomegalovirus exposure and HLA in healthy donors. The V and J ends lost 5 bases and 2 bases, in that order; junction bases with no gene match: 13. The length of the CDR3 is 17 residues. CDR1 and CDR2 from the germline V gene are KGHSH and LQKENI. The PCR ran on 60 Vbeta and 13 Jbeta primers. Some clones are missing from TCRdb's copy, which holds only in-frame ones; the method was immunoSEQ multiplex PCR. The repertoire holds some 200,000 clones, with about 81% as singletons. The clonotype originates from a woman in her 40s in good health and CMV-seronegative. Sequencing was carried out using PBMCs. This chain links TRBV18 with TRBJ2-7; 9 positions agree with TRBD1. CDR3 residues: CASSKGTGTGSTYEQYF. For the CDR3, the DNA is TGTGCCAGCTCAAAAGGAACCGGGACAGGGTCTACCTACGAGCAGTACTTC.